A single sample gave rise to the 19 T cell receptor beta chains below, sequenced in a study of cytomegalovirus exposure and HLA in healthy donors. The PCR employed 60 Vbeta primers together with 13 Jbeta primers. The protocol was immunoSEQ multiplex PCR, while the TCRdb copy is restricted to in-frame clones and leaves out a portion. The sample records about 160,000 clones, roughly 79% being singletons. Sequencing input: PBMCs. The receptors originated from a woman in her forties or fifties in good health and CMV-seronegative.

The CDR3 coding sequence is TGTGCCAGCAGCGTAGGGACAGAATACGAGCAGTACTTC. It encodes CASSVGTEYEQYF. The V gene is TRBV9, the J gene TRBJ2-7, with a weak D call TRBD1 (6 bases). The CDR3 is made up of 13 amino acids. The germline gives CDR1 SGDLS, CDR2 YYNGEE. V lost 0 bases and J 4 bases, leaving 8 bases between the germline ends.

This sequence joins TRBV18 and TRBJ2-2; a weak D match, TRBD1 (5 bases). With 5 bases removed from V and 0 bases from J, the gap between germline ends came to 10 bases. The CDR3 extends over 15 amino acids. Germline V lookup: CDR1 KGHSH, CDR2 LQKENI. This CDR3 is CASSETGPNTGELFF. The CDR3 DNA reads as TGTGCCAGCTCAGAAACAGGTCCGAACACCGGGGAGCTGTTTTTT.

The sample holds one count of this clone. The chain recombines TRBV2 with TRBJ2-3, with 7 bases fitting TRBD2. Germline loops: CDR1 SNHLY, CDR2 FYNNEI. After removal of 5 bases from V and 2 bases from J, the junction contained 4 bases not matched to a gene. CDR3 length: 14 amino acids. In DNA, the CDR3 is TGTGCCAGCAGTACTAGCGACTACACAGATACGCAGTATTTT. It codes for CASSTSDYTDTQYF.

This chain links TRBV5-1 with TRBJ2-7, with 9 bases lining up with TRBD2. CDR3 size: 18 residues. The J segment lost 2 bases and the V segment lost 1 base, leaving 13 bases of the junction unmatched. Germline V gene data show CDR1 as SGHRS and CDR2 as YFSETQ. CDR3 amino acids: CASSLPPKTSGSTYEQYF. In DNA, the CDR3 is TGCGCCAGCAGCTTGCCCCCCAAGACTAGCGGATCGACCTACGAGCAGTACTTC.

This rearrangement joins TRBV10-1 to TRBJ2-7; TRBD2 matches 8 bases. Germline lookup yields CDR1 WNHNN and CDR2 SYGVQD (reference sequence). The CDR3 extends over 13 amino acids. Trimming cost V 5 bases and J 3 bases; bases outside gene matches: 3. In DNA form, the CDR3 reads TGCGCCAGCAGTTCGAGCGGGAGCTACGAGCAGTACTTC. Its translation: CASSSSGSYEQYF.

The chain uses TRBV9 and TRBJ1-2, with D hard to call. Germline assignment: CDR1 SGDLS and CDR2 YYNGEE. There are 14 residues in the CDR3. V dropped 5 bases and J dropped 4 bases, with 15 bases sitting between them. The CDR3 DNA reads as TGTGCCAGCAGTGCTATGGAGACGGGCTATGGCTACACCTTC. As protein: CASSAMETGYGYTF.

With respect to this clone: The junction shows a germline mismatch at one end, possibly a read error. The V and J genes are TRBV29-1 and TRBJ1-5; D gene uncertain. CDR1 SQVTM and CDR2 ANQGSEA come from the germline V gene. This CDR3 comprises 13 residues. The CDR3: CGVRLSEGQPQHF. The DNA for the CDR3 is TGCGGCGTAAGGTTATCGGAGGGTCAGCCCCAGCATTTT.

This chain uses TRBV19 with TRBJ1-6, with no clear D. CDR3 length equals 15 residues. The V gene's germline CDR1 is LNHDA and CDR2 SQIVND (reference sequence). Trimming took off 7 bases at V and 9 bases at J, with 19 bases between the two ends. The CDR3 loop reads CASTPGEGTGSPLHF. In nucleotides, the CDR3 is TGTGCCAGTACCCCTGGTGAGGGTACTGGTTCACCCCTCCACTTT.

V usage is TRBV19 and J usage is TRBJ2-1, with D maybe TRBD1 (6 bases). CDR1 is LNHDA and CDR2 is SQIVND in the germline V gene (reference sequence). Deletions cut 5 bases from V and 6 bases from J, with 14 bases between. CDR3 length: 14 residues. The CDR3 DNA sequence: TGTGCCAGTAGTGTCACAGGGATAGGCAATGAGCAGTTCTTC. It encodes CASSVTGIGNEQFF.

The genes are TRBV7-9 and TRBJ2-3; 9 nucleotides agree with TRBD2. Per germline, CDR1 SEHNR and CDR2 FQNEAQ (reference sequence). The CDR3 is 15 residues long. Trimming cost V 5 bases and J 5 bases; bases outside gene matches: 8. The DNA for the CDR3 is TGTGCCAGCAGCCTTAGGACTAGCGTTGGAGATACGCAGTATTTT. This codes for CASSLRTSVGDTQYF.

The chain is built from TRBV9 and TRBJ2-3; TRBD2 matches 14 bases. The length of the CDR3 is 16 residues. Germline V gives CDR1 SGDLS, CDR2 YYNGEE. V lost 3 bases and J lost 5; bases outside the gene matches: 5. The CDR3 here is CASSGLAGGPVDTQYF. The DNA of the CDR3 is TGTGCCAGCAGCGGACTAGCGGGGGGGCCCGTAGATACGCAGTATTTT. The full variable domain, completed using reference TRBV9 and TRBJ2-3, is DSGVTQTPKHLITATGQRVTLRCSPRSGDLSVYWYQQSLDQGLQFLIQYYNGEERAKGNILERFSAQQFPDLHSELNLSSLELGDSALYFCASSGLAGGPVDTQYFGPGTRLTVL.

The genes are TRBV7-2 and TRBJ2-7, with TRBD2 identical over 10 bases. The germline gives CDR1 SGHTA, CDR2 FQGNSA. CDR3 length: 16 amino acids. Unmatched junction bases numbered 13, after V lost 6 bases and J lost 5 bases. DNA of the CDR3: TGTGCCAGCAGGATCGGCGGGCTAGCGGGAGTTCACGAGCAGTACTTC. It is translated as CASRIGGLAGVHEQYF.

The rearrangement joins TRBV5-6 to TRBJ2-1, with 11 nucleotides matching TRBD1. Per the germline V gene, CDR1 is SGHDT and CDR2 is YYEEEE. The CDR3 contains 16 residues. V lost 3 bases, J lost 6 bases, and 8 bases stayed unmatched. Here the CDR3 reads CASSYRTGGRINEQFF. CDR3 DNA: TGTGCCAGCAGCTACCGGACAGGGGGCCGTATCAATGAGCAGTTCTTC.

CDR3 protein: CASSSGGGQFTEAFF. Written as DNA, the CDR3 is TGTGCCAGCAGCTCCGGGGGGGGACAATTCACTGAAGCTTTCTTT. This sequence joins TRBV5-4 and TRBJ1-1; a possible D gene is TRBD1 (6 bases). The germline V gene has CDR1 SGHNT and CDR2 YYREEE (reference sequence). V was shortened by 3 bases and J by 4 bases, with 16 bases between the two germline ends. This CDR3 has 15 amino acids.

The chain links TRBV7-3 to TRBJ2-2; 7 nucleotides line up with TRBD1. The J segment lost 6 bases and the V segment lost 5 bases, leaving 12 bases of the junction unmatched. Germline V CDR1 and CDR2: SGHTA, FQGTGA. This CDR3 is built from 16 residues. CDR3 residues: CASSPLTGRPPGELFF. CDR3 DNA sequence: TGTGCCAGCAGCCCTTTGACAGGGCGGCCTCCCGGGGAGCTGTTTTTT.

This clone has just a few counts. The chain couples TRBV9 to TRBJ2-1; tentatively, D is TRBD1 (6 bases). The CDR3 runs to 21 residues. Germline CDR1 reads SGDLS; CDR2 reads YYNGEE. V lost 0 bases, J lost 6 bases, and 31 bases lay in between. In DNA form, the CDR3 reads TGTGCCAGCAGCGTAGGCCGTAGACAGGTCCCGGGACCGGCAGGGGTCAATGAGCAGTTCTTC. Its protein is CASSVGRRQVPGPAGVNEQFF.

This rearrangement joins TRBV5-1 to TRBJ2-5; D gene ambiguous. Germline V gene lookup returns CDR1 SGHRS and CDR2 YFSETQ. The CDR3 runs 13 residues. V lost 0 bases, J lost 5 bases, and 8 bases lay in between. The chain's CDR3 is CASSLAGVETQYF. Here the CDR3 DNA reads TGCGCCAGCAGCTTGGCCGGTGTGGAGACCCAGTACTTC.

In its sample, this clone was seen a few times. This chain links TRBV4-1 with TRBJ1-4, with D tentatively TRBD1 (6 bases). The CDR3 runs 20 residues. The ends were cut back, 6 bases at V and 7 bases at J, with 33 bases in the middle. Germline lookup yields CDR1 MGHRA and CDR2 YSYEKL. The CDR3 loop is CASSGRFQLRQAGESEKLFF. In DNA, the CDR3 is TGCGCCAGCAGTGGCCGGTTTCAGTTAAGACAGGCCGGGGAGAGTGAAAAACTGTTTTTT.

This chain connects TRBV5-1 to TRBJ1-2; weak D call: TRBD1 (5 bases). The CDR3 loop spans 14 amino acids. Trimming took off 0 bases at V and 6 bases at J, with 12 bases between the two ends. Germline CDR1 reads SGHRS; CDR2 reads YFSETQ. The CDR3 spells CASSLGSGGNGYTF. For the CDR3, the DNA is TGCGCCAGCAGCTTGGGGAGCGGGGGGAATGGCTACACCTTC.